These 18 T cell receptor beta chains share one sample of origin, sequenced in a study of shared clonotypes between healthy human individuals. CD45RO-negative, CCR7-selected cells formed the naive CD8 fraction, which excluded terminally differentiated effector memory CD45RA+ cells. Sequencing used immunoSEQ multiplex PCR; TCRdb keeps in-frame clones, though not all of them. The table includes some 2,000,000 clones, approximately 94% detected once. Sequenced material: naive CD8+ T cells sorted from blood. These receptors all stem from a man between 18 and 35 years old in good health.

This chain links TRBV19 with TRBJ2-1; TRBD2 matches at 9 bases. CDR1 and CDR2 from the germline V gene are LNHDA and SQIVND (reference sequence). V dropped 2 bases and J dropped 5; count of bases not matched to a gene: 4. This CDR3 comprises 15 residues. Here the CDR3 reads CASSISSGSNNEQFF. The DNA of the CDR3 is TGTGCCAGTAGTATAAGTAGCGGGAGCAACAATGAGCAGTTCTTC. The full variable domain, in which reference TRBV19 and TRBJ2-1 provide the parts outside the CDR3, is DGGITQSPKYLFRKEGQNVTLSCEQNLNHDAMYWYRQDPGQGLRLIYYSQIVNDFQKGDIAEGYSVSREKKESFPLTVTSAQKNPTAFYLCASSISSGSNNEQFFGPGTRLTVL.

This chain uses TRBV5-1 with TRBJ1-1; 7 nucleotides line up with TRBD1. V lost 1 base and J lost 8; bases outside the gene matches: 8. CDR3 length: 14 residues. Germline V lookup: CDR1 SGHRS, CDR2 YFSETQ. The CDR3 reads CASSLLTGVGEAFF. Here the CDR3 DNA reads TGCGCCAGCAGCTTGTTAACAGGGGTTGGGGAAGCTTTCTTT.

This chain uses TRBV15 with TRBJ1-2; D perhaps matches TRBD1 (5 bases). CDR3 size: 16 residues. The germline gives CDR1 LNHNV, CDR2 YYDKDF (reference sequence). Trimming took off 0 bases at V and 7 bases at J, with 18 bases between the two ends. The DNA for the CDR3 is TGTGCCACCAGCAGAGATGGCAGGGCCCCACTTAGTGGCTACACCTTC. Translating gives CATSRDGRAPLSGYTF. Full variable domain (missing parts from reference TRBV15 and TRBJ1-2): DAMVIQNPRYQVTQFGKPVTLSCSQTLNHNVMYWYQQKSSQAPKLLFHYYDKDFNNEADTPDNFQSRRPNTSFCFLDIRSPGLGDTAMYLCATSRDGRAPLSGYTFGSGTRLTVV.

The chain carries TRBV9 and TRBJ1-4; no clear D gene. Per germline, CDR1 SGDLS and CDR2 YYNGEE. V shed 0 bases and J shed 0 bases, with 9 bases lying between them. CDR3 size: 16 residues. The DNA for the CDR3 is TGTGCCAGCAGCGTAGCTTACGGATCAACTAATGAAAAACTGTTTTTT. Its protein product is CASSVAYGSTNEKLFF.

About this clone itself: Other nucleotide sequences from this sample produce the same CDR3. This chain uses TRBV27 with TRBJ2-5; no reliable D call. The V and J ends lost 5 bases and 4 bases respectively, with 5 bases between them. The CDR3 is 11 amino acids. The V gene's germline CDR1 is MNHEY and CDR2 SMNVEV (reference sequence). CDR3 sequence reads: CASSHLETQYF. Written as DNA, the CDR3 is TGTGCCAGCAGTCACCTAGAGACCCAGTACTTC.

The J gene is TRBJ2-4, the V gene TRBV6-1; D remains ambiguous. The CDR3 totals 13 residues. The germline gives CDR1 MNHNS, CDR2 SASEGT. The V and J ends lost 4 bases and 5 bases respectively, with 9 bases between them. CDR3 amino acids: CASSGLPQNIQYF. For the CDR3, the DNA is TGTGCCAGCAGTGGACTCCCTCAAAACATTCAGTACTTC.

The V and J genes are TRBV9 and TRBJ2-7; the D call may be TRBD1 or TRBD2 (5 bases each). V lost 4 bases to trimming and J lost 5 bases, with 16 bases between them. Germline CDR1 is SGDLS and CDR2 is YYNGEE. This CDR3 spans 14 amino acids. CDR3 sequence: CASSPGVGVDEQYF. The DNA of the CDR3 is TGTGCCAGCAGCCCCGGGGTAGGGGTGGACGAGCAGTACTTC.

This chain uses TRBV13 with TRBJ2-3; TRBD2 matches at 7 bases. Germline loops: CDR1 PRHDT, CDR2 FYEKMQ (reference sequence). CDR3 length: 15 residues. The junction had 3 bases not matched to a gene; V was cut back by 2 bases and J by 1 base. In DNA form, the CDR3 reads TGTGCCAGCAGCTTACCACGGGAGGGCACAGATACGCAGTATTTT. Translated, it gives CASSLPREGTDTQYF. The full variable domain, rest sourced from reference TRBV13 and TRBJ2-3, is AAGVIQSPRHLIKEKRETATLKCYPIPRHDTVYWYQQGPGQDPQFLISFYEKMQSDKGSIPDRFSAQQFSDYHSELNMSSLELGDSALYFCASSLPREGTDTQYFGPGTRLTVL.

The CDR3 nucleotides are TGCGCCAGCAGCCTCGGGACGCTAATGAACACTGAAGCTTTCTTT. This gives the protein CASSLGTLMNTEAFF. This sequence joins TRBV4-3 and TRBJ1-1; D might be TRBD1 (5 bases). CDR1 and CDR2 (germline): LGHNA, YSLEER. Trimming left V 4 bases short and J 0 bases short, with 12 bases between. There are 15 residues in the CDR3.

The DNA for the CDR3 is TGCGCCAGCAGCCCCGGGACAGGGCCCTCCTACGAGCAGTACTTC. Translating gives CASSPGTGPSYEQYF. The chain couples TRBV5-1 to TRBJ2-7; 9 bases align to TRBD1. Germline V gene lookup returns CDR1 SGHRS and CDR2 YFSETQ. With 4 bases clipped from V and 0 bases from J, the junction kept 5 bases outside the gene matches. This CDR3 spans 15 amino acids.

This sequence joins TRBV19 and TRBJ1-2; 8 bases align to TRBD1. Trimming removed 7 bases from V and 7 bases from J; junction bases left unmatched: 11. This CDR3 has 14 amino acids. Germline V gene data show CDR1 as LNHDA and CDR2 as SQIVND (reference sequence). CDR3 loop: CASTDRGPFSGYTF. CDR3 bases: TGTGCCAGTACCGACAGGGGACCCTTCTCTGGCTACACCTTC.

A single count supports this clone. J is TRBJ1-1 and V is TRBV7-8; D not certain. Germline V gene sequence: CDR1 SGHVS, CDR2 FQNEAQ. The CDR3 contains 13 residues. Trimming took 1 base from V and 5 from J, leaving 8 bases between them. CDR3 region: CASSLVKGTEAFF. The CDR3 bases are TGTGCCAGCAGCTTAGTAAAGGGAACTGAAGCTTTCTTT.

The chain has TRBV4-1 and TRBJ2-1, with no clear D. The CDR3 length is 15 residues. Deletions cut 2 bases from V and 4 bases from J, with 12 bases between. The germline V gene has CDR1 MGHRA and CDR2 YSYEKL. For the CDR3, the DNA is TGCGCCAGCAGCCAACCCGTCGCAGCTTACAATGAGCAGTTCTTC. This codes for CASSQPVAAYNEQFF.

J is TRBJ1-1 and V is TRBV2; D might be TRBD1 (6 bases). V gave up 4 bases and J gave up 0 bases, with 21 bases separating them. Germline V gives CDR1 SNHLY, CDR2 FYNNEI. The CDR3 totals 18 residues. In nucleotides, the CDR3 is TGTGCCAGCAGTGTGAACTATAGGGAAGGGGGTTTGAACACTGAAGCTTTCTTT. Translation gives CASSVNYREGGLNTEAFF.

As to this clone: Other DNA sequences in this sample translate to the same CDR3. The CDR3 protein is CASSYLAGLSYEQYF. The CDR3 DNA reads TGTGCCAGCAGTTACCTAGCGGGGCTCTCCTACGAGCAGTACTTC. This sequence joins TRBV28 and TRBJ2-7; 9 bases agree with TRBD2. CDR3 length: 15 amino acids. Germline trimming cut 4 bases from V and 0 bases from J; bases unmatched to any gene: 4. Germline CDR1 and CDR2: MDHEN and SYDVKM.

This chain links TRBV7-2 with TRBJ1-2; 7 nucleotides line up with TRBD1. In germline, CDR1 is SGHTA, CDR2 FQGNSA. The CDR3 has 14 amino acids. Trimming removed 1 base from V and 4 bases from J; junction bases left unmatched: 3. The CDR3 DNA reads TGTGCCAGCAGCTTAGGAGGGGGCGCCTATGGCTACACCTTC. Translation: CASSLGGGAYGYTF.

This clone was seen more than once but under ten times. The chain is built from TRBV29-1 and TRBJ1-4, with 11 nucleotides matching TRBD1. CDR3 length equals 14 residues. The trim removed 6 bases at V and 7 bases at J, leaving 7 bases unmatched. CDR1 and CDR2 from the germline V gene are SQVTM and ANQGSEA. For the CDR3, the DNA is TGCAGCGTGCGGACAGGGGGCTATACTGAAAAACTGTTTTTT. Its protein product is CSVRTGGYTEKLFF.

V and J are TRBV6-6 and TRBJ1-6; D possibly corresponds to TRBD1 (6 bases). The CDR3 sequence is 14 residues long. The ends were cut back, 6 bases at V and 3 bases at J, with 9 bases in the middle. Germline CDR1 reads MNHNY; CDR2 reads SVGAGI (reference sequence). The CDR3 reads CASSSGDYNSPLHF. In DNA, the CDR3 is TGTGCCAGCAGCTCAGGGGACTATAATTCACCCCTCCACTTT.